This T cell receptor (beta chain) was sequenced in a study of T cell clonotyping in hematopoietic cell transplantation. Recipients were bled about 28 days pretransplant and at posttransplant days 30, 100, 180. As to this clone: Its antigen is unidentified.

Study observations and caveats: Recipient TCR diversity dropped after transplant; expanded clonotypes rose from day 30 to 180. At the given depth, recipient repertoires were over 95% de novo clonotypes. Graft donor and pretransplant recipient Inverse Simpson Index values predicted broader posttransplant TCR diversity.

The assay was immunoSEQ multiplex PCR, and TCRdb's table has in-frame clones only and misses some. The sample consists of some 6,200 clones, approximately 80% of them appearing once. V shed 8 bases and J 4 bases; nucleotides not matched to a gene: 16. Looked up from germline, CDR1 is SNHLY and CDR2 is FYNNEI. This CDR3 contains 17 residues. The sample consisted of PBMCs, taken 100 days after allogeneic stem cell transplant. This sequence was found in a female patient aged 30 to 45 who had an allogeneic stem cell transplant, so the T cells may come from the graft donor. Some clones in this sample may be carry-over from other donors' samples. This chain connects TRBV2 to TRBJ2-2, with TRBD1 matching over 7 bases. The CDR3 loop is CASAPRQGWGSTGELFF. For the CDR3, the DNA is TGTGCCAGCGCCCCTCGACAGGGATGGGGAAGCACCGGGGAGCTGTTTTTT.